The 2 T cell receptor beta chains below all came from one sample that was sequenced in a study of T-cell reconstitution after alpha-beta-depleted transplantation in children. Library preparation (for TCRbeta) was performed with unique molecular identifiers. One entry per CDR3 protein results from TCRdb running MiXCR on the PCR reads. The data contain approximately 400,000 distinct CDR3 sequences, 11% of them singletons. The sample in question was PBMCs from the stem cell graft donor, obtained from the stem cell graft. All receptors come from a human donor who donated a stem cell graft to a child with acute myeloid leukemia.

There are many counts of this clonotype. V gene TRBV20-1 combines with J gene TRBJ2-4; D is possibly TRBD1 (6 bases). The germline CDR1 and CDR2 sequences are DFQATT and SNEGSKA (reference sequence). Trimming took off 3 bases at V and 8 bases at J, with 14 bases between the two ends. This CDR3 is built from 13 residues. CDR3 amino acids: CSARGRGRDIQYF. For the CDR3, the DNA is TGCAGTGCTAGGGGCAGGGGAAGGGACATTCAGTACTTC.

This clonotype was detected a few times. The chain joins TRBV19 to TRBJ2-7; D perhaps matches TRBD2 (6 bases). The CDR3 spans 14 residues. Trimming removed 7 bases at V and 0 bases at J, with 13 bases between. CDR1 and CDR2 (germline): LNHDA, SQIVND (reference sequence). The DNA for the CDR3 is TGTGCCAGTAATTCAGCGGGTAACTCCTACGAGCAGTACTTC. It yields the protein CASNSAGNSYEQYF.